This note documents a single T cell receptor (beta chain) sequence. This PCR relied on a set of 60 Vbeta primers and 13 Jbeta primers. Using immunoSEQ multiplex PCR, the repertoire was profiled, and TCRdb retains in-frame clones only, with some absent. The table includes about 140,000 clones, 72% detected once. This sample stems from a study of cytomegalovirus exposure and HLA in healthy donors. The sequenced sample consisted of PBMCs. This sequence was found in a man in his fifties in good health and CMV-seropositive.

The CDR3 DNA is TGTGCCAGTAGTATTACAGGGGGCACTGAAGCTTTCTTT. It is translated as CASSITGGTEAFF. The chain joins TRBV19 to TRBJ1-1; 8 positions match TRBD1. CDR1 and CDR2 (germline): LNHDA, SQIVND (reference sequence). The CDR3 sequence is 13 residues long. V dropped 3 bases and J dropped 4; count of bases not matched to a gene: 1.